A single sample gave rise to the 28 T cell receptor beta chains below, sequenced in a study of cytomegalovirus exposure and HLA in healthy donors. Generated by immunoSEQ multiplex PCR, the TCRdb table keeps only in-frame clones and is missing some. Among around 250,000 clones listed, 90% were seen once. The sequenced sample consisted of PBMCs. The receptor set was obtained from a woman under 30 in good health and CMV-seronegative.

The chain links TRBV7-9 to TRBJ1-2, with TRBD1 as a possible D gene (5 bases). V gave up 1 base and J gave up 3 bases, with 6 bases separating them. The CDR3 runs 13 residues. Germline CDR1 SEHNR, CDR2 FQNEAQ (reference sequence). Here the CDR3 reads CASSLGGDYGYTF. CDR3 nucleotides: TGTGCCAGCAGCTTAGGGGGGGACTATGGCTACACCTTC.

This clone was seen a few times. CDR3 bases: TGTGCCAGCAGCTTAGGGGGCCTATCCTACGAGCAGTACTTC. Encoded protein: CASSLGGLSYEQYF. This chain uses TRBV7-2 with TRBJ2-7, with D possibly being TRBD1 (5 bases). From germline, CDR1 is SGHTA and CDR2 FQGNSA. The V and J ends lost 1 base and 1 base respectively, with 8 bases between them. This CDR3 has 14 amino acids.

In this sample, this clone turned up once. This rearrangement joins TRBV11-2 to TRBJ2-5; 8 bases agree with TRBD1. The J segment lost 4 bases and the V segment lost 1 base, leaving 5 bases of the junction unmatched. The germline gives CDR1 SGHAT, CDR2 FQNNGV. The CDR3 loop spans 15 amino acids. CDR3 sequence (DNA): TGTGCCAGCAGCTTAGCTAGAGGACAGGGAGAGACCCAGTACTTC. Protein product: CASSLARGQGETQYF.

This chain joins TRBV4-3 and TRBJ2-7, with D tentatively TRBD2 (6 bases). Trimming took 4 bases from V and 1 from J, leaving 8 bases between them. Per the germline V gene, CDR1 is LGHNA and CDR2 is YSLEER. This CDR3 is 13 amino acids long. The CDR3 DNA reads TGCGCCAGCAGCCCCGGGGGATCCTACGAGCAGTACTTC. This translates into CASSPGGSYEQYF.

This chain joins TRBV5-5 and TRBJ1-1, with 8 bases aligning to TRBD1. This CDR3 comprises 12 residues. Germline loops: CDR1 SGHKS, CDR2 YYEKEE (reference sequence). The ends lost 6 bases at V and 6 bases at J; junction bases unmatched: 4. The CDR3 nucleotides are TGTGCCAGCACCCGGACAGGGCCTGAAGCTTTCTTT. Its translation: CASTRTGPEAFF.

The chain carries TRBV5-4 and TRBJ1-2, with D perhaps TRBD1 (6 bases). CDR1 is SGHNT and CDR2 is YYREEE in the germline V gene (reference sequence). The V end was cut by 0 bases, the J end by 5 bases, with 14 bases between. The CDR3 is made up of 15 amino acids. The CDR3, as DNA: TGTGCCAGCAGCTTGGGTCCAGGGGAATTATATGGCTACACCTTC. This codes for CASSLGPGELYGYTF.

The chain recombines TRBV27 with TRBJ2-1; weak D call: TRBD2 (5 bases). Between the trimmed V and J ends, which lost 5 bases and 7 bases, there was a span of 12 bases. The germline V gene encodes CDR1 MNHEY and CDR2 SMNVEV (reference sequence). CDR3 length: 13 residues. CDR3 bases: TGTGCCAGCAGTGTCGCGGGTGGGAATGAGCAGTTCTTC. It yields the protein CASSVAGGNEQFF.

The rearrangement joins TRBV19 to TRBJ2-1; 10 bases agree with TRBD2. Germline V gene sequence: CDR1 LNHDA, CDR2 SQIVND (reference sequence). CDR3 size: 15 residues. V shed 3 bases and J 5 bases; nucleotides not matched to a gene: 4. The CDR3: CASSMTSGQDNEQFF. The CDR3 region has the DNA TGTGCCAGTAGTATGACTAGCGGGCAGGACAATGAGCAGTTCTTC. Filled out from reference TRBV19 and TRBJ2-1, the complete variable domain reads DGGITQSPKYLFRKEGQNVTLSCEQNLNHDAMYWYRQDPGQGLRLIYYSQIVNDFQKGDIAEGYSVSREKKESFPLTVTSAQKNPTAFYLCASSMTSGQDNEQFFGPGTRLTVL.

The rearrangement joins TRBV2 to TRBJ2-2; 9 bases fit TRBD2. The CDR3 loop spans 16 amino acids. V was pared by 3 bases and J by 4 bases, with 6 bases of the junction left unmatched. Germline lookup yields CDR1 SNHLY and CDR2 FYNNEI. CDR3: CASSEGLAEGTGELFF. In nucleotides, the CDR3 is TGTGCCAGCAGTGAGGGACTAGCCGAGGGCACCGGGGAGCTGTTTTTT. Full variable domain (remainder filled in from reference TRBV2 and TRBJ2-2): EPEVTQTPSHQVTQMGQEVILRCVPISNHLYFYWYRQILGQKVEFLVSFYNNEISEKSEIFDDQFSVERPDGSNFTLKIRSTKLEDSAMYFCASSEGLAEGTGELFFGEGSRLTVL.

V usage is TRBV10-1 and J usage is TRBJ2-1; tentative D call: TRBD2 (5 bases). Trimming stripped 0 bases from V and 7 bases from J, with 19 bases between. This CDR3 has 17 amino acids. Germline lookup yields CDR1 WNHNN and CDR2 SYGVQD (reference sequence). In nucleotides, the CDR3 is TGCGCCAGCAGTGAGTCGAAAGACGGCGGGCCAGGTAATGAGCAGTTCTTC. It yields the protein CASSESKDGGPGNEQFF.

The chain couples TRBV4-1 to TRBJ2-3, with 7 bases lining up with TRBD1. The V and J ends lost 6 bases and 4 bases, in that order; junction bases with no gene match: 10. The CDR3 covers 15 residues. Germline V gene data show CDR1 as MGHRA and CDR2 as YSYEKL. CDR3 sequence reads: CASRIGTGVADTQYF. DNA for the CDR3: TGCGCCAGCAGGATAGGCACAGGGGTGGCAGATACGCAGTATTTT.

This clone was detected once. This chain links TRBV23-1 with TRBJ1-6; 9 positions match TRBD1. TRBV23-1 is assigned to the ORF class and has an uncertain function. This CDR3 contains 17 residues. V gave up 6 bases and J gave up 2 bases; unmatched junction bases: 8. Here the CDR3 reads CASSRDREGAYNSPLHF. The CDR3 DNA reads TGCGCCAGCAGCAGGGACAGGGAAGGTGCCTATAATTCACCCCTCCACTTT.

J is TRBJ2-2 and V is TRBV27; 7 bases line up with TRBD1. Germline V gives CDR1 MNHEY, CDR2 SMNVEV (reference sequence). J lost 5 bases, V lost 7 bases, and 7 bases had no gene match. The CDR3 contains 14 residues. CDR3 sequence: CASKIEGATGELFF. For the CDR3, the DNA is TGTGCCAGCAAGATAGAGGGGGCGACCGGGGAGCTGTTTTTT.

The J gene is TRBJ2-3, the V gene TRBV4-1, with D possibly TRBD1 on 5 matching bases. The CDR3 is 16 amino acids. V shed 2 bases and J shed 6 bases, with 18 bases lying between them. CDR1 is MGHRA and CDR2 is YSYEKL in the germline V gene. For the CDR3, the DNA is TGCGCCAGCAGCCAATTCAACCCTCCTAAGGGGGATACGCAGTATTTT. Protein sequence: CASSQFNPPKGDTQYF.

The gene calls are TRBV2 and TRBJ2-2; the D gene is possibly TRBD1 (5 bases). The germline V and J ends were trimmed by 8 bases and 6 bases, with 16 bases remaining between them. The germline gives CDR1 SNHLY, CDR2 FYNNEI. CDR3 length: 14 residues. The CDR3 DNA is TGTGCCAGCCGCAGGGTAATGGGGCCCGGGGAGCTGTTTTTT. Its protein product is CASRRVMGPGELFF.

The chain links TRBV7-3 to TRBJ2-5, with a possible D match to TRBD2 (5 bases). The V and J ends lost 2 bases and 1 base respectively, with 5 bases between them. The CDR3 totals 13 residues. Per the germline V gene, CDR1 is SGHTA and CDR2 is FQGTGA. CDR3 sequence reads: CASSLGLQETQYF. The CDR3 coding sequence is TGTGCCAGCAGCTTAGGACTCCAAGAGACCCAGTACTTC. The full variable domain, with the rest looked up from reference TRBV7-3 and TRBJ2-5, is GAGVSQTPSNKVTEKGKYVELRCDPISGHTALYWYRQSLGQGPEFLIYFQGTGAADDSGLPNDRFFAVRPEGSVSTLKIQRTERGDSAVYLCASSLGLQETQYFGPGTRLLVL.

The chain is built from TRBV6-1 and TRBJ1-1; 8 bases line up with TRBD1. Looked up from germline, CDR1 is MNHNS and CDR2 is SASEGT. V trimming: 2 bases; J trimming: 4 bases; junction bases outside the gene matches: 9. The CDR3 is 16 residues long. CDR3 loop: CASSETDRVIATEAFF. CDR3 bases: TGTGCCAGCAGTGAAACGGACAGGGTGATCGCCACTGAAGCTTTCTTT.

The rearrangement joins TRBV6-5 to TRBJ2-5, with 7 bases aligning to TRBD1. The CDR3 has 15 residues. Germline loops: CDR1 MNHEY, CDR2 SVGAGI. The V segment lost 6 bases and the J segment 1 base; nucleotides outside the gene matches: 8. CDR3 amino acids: CASRRTGDPQETQYF. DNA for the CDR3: TGTGCCAGCAGACGGACAGGCGACCCCCAAGAGACCCAGTACTTC.

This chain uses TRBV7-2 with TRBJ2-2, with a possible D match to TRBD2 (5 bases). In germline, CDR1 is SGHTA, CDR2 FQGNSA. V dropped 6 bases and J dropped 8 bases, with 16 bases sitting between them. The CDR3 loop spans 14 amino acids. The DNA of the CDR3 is TGTGCCAGCAGTCCCAGGTGGGAGCAGGGGGAGCTGTTTTTT. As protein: CASSPRWEQGELFF.

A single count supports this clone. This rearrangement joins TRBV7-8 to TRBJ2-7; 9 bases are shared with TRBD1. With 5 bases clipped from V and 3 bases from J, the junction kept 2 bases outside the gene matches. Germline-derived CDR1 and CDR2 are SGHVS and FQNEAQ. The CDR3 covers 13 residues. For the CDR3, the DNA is TGTGCCAGCAGCCCGGACAGGGGCTACGAGCAGTACTTC. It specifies CASSPDRGYEQYF.

CDR3 protein: CASSLTGQTYNEQFF. The CDR3 nucleotides are TGCGCCAGCAGCTTGACGGGACAGACCTACAATGAGCAGTTCTTC. The V and J genes are TRBV5-1 and TRBJ2-1; 7 positions agree with TRBD1. Per the germline V gene, CDR1 is SGHRS and CDR2 is YFSETQ. This CDR3 contains 15 residues. V lost 1 base, J lost 2 bases, and 3 bases stayed unmatched.

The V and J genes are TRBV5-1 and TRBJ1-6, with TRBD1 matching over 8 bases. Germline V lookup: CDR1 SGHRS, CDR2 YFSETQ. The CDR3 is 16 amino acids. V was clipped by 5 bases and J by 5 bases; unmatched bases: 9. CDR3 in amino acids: CASRLNPGQDNSPLHF. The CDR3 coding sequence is TGCGCCAGCAGATTGAATCCGGGACAGGATAATTCACCCCTCCACTTT.

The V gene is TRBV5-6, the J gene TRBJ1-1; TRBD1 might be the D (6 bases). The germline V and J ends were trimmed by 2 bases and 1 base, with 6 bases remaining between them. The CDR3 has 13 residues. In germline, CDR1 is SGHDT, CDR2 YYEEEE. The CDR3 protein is CASSLQGNTEAFF. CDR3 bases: TGTGCCAGCAGCTTACAGGGGAACACTGAAGCTTTCTTT.

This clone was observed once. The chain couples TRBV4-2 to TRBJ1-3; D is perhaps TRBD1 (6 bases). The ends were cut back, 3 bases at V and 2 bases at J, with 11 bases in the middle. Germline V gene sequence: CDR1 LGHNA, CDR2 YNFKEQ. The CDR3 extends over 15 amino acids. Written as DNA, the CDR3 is TGTGCCAGCAGCCAGGAACAGGGCCCTGGAAACACCATATATTTT. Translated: CASSQEQGPGNTIYF.

The CDR3 here is CASSRPGGEGYTF. For the CDR3, the DNA is TGTGCCAGCAGTAGGCCAGGTGGGGAGGGCTACACCTTC. The gene calls are TRBV6-6 and TRBJ1-2; D gene uncertain. The CDR3 extends over 13 amino acids. V was cut by 5 bases and J by 8 bases, with 15 bases left in between. Germline-derived CDR1 and CDR2 are MNHNY and SVGAGI (reference sequence).

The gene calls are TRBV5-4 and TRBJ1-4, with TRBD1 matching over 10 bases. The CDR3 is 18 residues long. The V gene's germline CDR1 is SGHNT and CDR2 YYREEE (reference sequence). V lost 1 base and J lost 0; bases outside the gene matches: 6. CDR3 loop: CASSLWGTGDATNEKLFF. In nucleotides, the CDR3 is TGTGCCAGCAGCTTGTGGGGGACAGGGGACGCAACTAATGAAAAACTGTTTTTT.

CDR3 in amino acids: CASSRGGTTNEKLFF. As DNA, the CDR3 is TGTGCCAGCAGTCGCGGAGGGACAACTAATGAAAAACTGTTTTTT. This rearrangement joins TRBV6-1 to TRBJ1-4; D is uncertain. In germline, CDR1 is MNHNS, CDR2 SASEGT. The CDR3 length is 15 residues. Trimming removed 5 bases at V and 0 bases at J, with 10 bases between.

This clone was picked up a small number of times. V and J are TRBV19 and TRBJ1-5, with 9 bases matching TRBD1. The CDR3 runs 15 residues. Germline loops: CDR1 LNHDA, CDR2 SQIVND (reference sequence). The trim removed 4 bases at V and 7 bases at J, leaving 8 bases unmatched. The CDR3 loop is CASSTYGTGKQPQHF. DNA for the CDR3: TGTGCCAGTAGTACTTATGGGACAGGGAAGCAGCCCCAGCATTTT.